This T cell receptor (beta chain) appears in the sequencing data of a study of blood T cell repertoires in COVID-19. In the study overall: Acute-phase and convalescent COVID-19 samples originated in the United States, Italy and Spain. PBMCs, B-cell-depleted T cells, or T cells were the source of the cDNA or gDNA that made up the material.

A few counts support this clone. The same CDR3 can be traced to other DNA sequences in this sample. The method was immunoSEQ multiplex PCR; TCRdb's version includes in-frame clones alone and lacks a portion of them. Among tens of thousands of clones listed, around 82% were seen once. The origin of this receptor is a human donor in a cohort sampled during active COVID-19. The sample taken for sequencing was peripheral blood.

DNA of the CDR3: TGTGCCAGCAGCTTAAGCGGTAGCGGGGGGCCAGATACGCAGTATTTT. It specifies CASSLSGSGGPDTQYF. The J gene is TRBJ2-3, the V gene TRBV7-3, with 10 bases that match TRBD2. Trimming cost V 1 base and J 4 bases; bases outside gene matches: 5. The CDR3 is 16 amino acids. Germline V gene data show CDR1 as SGHTA and CDR2 as FQGTGA.